The 22 T cell receptor beta chains listed next were all sequenced from one sample in a study of early T cells in non-severe SARS-CoV-2 infection. TCRdb re-analysed the 5' RACE reads in MiXCR, keeping a single row per CDR3 protein. The sample yields around 67,000 distinct CDR3 sequences, under 15% seen once. Sequenced: whole blood. All receptors come from an adult who was a healthcare worker with PCR-confirmed SARS-CoV-2 infection or an uninfected control (not recorded which).

Details on this clonotype: A clone one base away is much larger, so this may be a read error. This sequence joins TRBV19 and TRBJ1-2; weak D call: TRBD1 (5 bases). Germline V gives CDR1 LNHDA, CDR2 SQIVND (reference sequence). The CDR3 loop spans 15 amino acids. The CDR3: CASSIYRGTRSGYAF. The CDR3 region has the DNA TGTGCCAGTAGTATATATCGGGGGACGAGAAGCGGCTACGCCTTC.

The chain is built from TRBV27 and TRBJ2-7; no reliable D call. The CDR3 contains 15 residues. Germline V lookup: CDR1 MNHEY, CDR2 SMNVEV (reference sequence). V was trimmed by 4 bases and J by 0 bases, leaving 13 bases between them. The CDR3 coding sequence is TGTGCCAGCAGTTCTAGTCACCCTTACTCCTACGAGCAGTACTTC. Protein: CASSSSHPYSYEQYF.

The table lists this clonotype with many counts. V usage is TRBV10-3 and J usage is TRBJ2-3, with 10 bases that match TRBD2. Germline loops: CDR1 ENHRY, CDR2 SYGVKD. The CDR3 extends over 15 amino acids. V gave up 6 bases and J gave up 3 bases; unmatched junction bases: 6. CDR3 sequence: CAIRSSGRSTDTQYF. CDR3 nucleotides: TGTGCCATCAGATCTAGCGGGAGAAGTACAGATACGCAGTATTTT.

This clonotype was recorded at least ten times. The chain has TRBV30 and TRBJ1-3; D is ambiguous. In germline, CDR1 is GTSNPN, CDR2 SVGIG (reference sequence). V lost 8 bases, J lost 3 bases, and 11 bases lay in between. This CDR3 has 12 amino acids. The chain's CDR3 is CARSVDGNTIYF. In DNA form, the CDR3 reads TGTGCCCGTAGTGTAGATGGAAACACCATATATTTT.

The sample holds many counts of this clonotype. The V gene is TRBV10-2, the J gene TRBJ1-1; D gene uncertain. The CDR3 sequence is 15 residues long. Germline V gives CDR1 WSHSY, CDR2 SAAADI. V was trimmed by 3 bases and J by 4 bases, leaving 15 bases between them. CDR3 protein: CASSDKTRVSTEAFF. The CDR3 nucleotides read TGCGCCAGCAGTGACAAAACGAGGGTGAGCACTGAAGCTTTCTTT.

This clonotype was detected ten times or more. This chain connects TRBV28 to TRBJ2-7; 16 bases align to TRBD2. The ends lost 6 bases at V and 5 bases at J; junction bases unmatched: 7. From germline, CDR1 is MDHEN and CDR2 SYDVKM. This CDR3 contains 16 residues. The CDR3 is CASRGLAGGRPDEQYF. In nucleotides, the CDR3 is TGTGCCAGCAGGGGACTAGCGGGGGGGCGCCCCGACGAGCAGTACTTC.

This clonotype was counted many times. This chain connects TRBV7-9 to TRBJ1-5, with a weak D call TRBD1 (6 bases). The germline CDR1 and CDR2 sequences are SEHNR and FQNEAQ (reference sequence). The germline V and J ends were trimmed by 8 bases and 4 bases, with 12 bases remaining between them. The length of the CDR3 is 13 residues. CDR3 in amino acids: CASQGGLNQPQHF. The CDR3 DNA reads TGTGCCAGCCAAGGGGGATTAAATCAGCCCCAGCATTTT. The whole variable domain, filled in from reference TRBV7-9 and TRBJ1-5, reads DTGVSQNPRHKITKRGQNVTFRCDPISEHNRLYWYRQTLGQGPEFLTYFQNEAQLEKSRLLSDRFSAERPKGSFSTLEIQRTEQGDSAMYLCASQGGLNQPQHFGDGTRLSIL.

This clonotype has at least ten counts. This chain uses TRBV7-9 with TRBJ2-2, with D unresolved. The CDR3 length is 14 residues. With 3 bases removed from V and 1 base from J, the gap between germline ends came to 6 bases. Per the germline V gene, CDR1 is SEHNR and CDR2 is FQNEAQ (reference sequence). CDR3 nucleotide sequence: TGTGCCAGCAGCTTCGTGGGGAACACCGGGGAGCTGTTTTTT. Encoded protein: CASSFVGNTGELFF.

The CDR3 protein is CASSVGQGRSPLHF. The DNA of the CDR3 is TGTGCCAGCAGCGTGGGACAGGGACGATCACCCCTCCACTTT. This chain links TRBV9 with TRBJ1-6, with 9 nucleotides matching TRBD1. The CDR3 sequence is 14 residues long. V trimming: 2 bases; J trimming: 10 bases; junction bases outside the gene matches: 4. Germline loops: CDR1 SGDLS, CDR2 YYNGEE.

This clonotype was picked up many times. V usage is TRBV5-6 and J usage is TRBJ2-1; D call uncertain. The V end was cut by 4 bases, the J end by 5 bases, with 7 bases between. This CDR3 is built from 12 residues. The germline V gene encodes CDR1 SGHDT and CDR2 YYEEEE. The CDR3 here is CASSVDNNEQFF. The CDR3 region has the DNA TGTGCCAGCAGCGTCGACAACAATGAGCAGTTCTTC.

This chain uses TRBV2 with TRBJ1-6; weak D call: TRBD1 (5 bases). The ends were cut back, 5 bases at V and 8 bases at J, with 10 bases in the middle. The CDR3 length is 13 residues. Germline V gene sequence: CDR1 SNHLY, CDR2 FYNNEI. The DNA of the CDR3 is TGTGCCAGCAGTCCAGGGAGAGATTCACCCCTCCACTTT. It is translated as CASSPGRDSPLHF.

This clonotype was seen ten or more times. This rearrangement joins TRBV10-1 to TRBJ2-1, with TRBD2 matching 13 bases. From germline, CDR1 is WNHNN and CDR2 SYGVQD (reference sequence). V was pared by 6 bases and J by 2 bases, with 4 bases of the junction left unmatched. The CDR3 covers 16 residues. CDR3 sequence: CASSGTSGDTYNEQFF. CDR3 DNA sequence: TGCGCCAGCAGCGGGACTAGCGGGGACACCTACAATGAGCAGTTCTTC.

This clonotype has at least ten counts. This CDR3 is CSVSEDRVAYEQYF. The CDR3, as DNA: TGCAGCGTCTCAGAGGACAGGGTTGCCTACGAGCAGTACTTC. V usage is TRBV29-1 and J usage is TRBJ2-7, with 8 bases matching TRBD1. The ends lost 6 bases at V and 2 bases at J; junction bases unmatched: 9. CDR1 SQVTM and CDR2 ANQGSEA come from the germline V gene. The CDR3 is 14 residues long.

In this sample, this clonotype turned up many times. This chain joins TRBV24-1 and TRBJ1-2, with 8 bases identical to TRBD1. V lost 4 bases to trimming and J lost 8 bases; unmatched junction nucleotides: 2. This CDR3 spans 12 amino acids. Germline V lookup: CDR1 KGHDR, CDR2 SFDVKD. DNA for the CDR3: TGTGCCACCAGTGAAAGGACAGGGGGCTACACCTTC. Its protein is CATSERTGGYTF.

As concerns this clonotype: Since a much larger clone is just one base distant, this may be a read error. The chain combines TRBV29-1 with TRBJ1-1; D is unresolved. Trimming took off 2 bases at V and 3 bases at J, with 10 bases between the two ends. This CDR3 is 13 amino acids long. CDR1 and CDR2 from the germline V gene are SQVTM and ANQGSEA. The CDR3 loop is CSVESWADTEAFF. The CDR3 DNA is TGCAGCGTTGAATCATGGGCTGACACTGAAGCTTTCTTT.

This clonotype was detected many times. The chain links TRBV29-1 to TRBJ2-1; TRBD1 or TRBD2 may be the D gene (5 bases each). This CDR3 region has 14 residues. V was cut by 0 bases and J by 4 bases, with 10 bases left in between. Germline V gene lookup returns CDR1 SQVTM and CDR2 ANQGSEA. The CDR3 reads CSVEDRDGYNEQFF. CDR3 nucleotide sequence: TGCAGCGTTGAAGACCGGGACGGGTACAATGAGCAGTTCTTC.

This clonotype was seen at least ten times. CDR3 sequence (DNA): TGTGCCAGCAGCCGACCCGGGGACACTGGGGCCAACGTCCTGACTTTC. It translates to CASSRPGDTGANVLTF. V gene TRBV6-2 or TRBV6-3 combines with J gene TRBJ2-6; possibly TRBD1 for D (6 bases). The CDR3 is 16 residues long. CDR1 is MNHEY and CDR2 is SVGEGT in the germline V gene. V dropped 6 bases and J dropped 2 bases, with 14 bases sitting between them.

This clonotype was found many times. The chain couples TRBV4-2 to TRBJ1-2; D is possibly TRBD1 (6 bases). The CDR3 is 14 amino acids. Trimming stripped 2 bases from V and 4 bases from J, with 11 bases between. The germline gives CDR1 LGHNA, CDR2 YNFKEQ. CDR3 sequence reads: CASSQSQGGYGYTF. The CDR3 coding sequence is TGTGCCAGCAGCCAATCACAGGGAGGCTATGGCTACACCTTC.

This clonotype was picked up many times. The V and J genes are TRBV28 and TRBJ2-7; D unresolved. The CDR3 has 11 amino acids. The germline V gene encodes CDR1 MDHEN and CDR2 SYDVKM. V shed 5 bases and J shed 4 bases, with 6 bases lying between them. The CDR3 coding sequence is TGTGCCAGCAGTCGAAATTACGAGCAGTACTTC. Translation gives CASSRNYEQYF.

This clonotype was observed at least ten times. The chain carries TRBV3-1 and TRBJ1-2; possible D gene TRBD1, 6 bases. CDR1 is LGHDT and CDR2 is YNNKEL in the germline V gene (reference sequence). Deletions cut 0 bases from V and 2 bases from J, with 22 bases between. The CDR3 runs to 19 residues. The CDR3 protein is CASSQDIGTLRTENYGYTF. The CDR3 DNA sequence: TGTGCCAGCAGCCAAGATATCGGGACGTTGCGGACAGAGAACTATGGCTACACCTTC.

V gene TRBV5-4 combines with J gene TRBJ2-1; 8 bases match TRBD2. Trimming at V came to 3 bases and at J to 3 bases, leaving 23 bases not matched to a gene. The CDR3 covers 21 residues. Germline V gene sequence: CDR1 SGHNT, CDR2 YYREEE (reference sequence). The chain's CDR3 is CASSSRAWNSGIAGYYNEQFF. CDR3 nucleotides: TGTGCCAGCAGCTCTCGGGCCTGGAATAGCGGGATAGCGGGCTACTACAATGAGCAGTTCTTC.

This clonotype appeared many times. This rearrangement joins TRBV29-1 to TRBJ2-7; D not resolved. In germline, CDR1 is SQVTM, CDR2 ANQGSEA. Trimming left V 6 bases short and J 1 base short, with 16 bases between. There are 14 residues in the CDR3. CDR3 loop: CSVKKPDRSYEQYF. In DNA form, the CDR3 reads TGCAGCGTAAAAAAACCGGACCGATCCTACGAGCAGTACTTC.